These 14 T cell receptor beta chains were sequenced from one sample in a study of T cells in localized non-small cell lung cancer. Sequencing used immunoSEQ multiplex PCR; TCRdb keeps in-frame clones, though not all of them. The sample shows 35,000 to 45,000 clones, 82% of them seen only once. The starting material was peripheral blood, obtained before any cancer treatment. These receptors all come from a male donor at least 60 years old with stage III squamous cell lung carcinoma.

The chain combines TRBV7-2 with TRBJ2-2; D is uncertain. This CDR3 contains 15 residues. The V gene lost 1 base and the J gene lost 7 bases, with 13 bases spanning the gap. Germline V lookup: CDR1 SGHTA, CDR2 FQGNSA. The CDR3 reads CASSLGSILSGELFF. CDR3 bases: TGTGCCAGCAGCTTAGGGAGCATCCTGAGCGGGGAGCTGTTTTTT.

The chain employs TRBV7-6 and TRBJ2-2; D remains ambiguous. V was pared by 4 bases and J by 4 bases, with 13 bases between. Germline loops: CDR1 SGHVS, CDR2 FNYEAQ. The CDR3 runs to 15 residues. The CDR3: CASSSSRRFTGELFF. CDR3 nucleotides: TGTGCCAGCAGCTCGTCTAGAAGATTCACCGGGGAGCTGTTTTTT.

The chain recombines TRBV25-1 with TRBJ2-6; 7 bases map to TRBD2. This CDR3 spans 17 amino acids. Per germline, CDR1 MGHDK and CDR2 SYGVNS. Germline trimming cut 4 bases from V and 0 bases from J; bases unmatched to any gene: 6. CDR3 protein: CASSAKSGVSGANVLTF. The DNA of the CDR3 is TGTGCCAGCAGTGCGAAAAGCGGGGTCTCTGGGGCCAACGTCCTGACTTTC.

The chain's CDR3 is CASSGQLRITF. CDR3 nucleotide sequence: TGTGCCAGCAGTGGACAGTTAAGGATCACCTTC. The chain employs TRBV2 and TRBJ1-2, with D tentatively TRBD1 (5 bases). The CDR3 is made up of 11 amino acids. CDR1 is SNHLY, CDR2 FYNNEI, per germline. V was trimmed by 4 bases and J by 13 bases, leaving 13 bases between them.

The chain combines TRBV6-1 with TRBJ1-5; a weak D match, TRBD1 (6 bases). This CDR3 contains 15 residues. Germline V gene sequence: CDR1 MNHNS, CDR2 SASEGT. V was clipped by 7 bases and J by 6 bases, with 19 bases between them. CDR3 DNA: TGTGCCAGCAAGGGGGAACAGGGAGAGCGTCAGCCCCAGCATTTT. It translates to CASKGEQGERQPQHF.

The V gene is TRBV30, the J gene TRBJ1-2; possible D gene TRBD1, 5 bases. Between the trimmed V and J ends, which lost 4 bases and 1 base, there was a span of 19 bases. Germline CDR1 GTSNPN, CDR2 SVGIG (reference sequence). The length of the CDR3 is 16 residues. The CDR3 loop reads CAWTPGTDTHNYGYTF. The CDR3, as DNA: TGTGCCTGGACCCCCGGGACGGACACTCATAACTATGGCTACACCTTC.

This chain uses TRBV5-4 with TRBJ2-2; 7 bases align to TRBD1. The CDR3 is made up of 17 amino acids. Germline loops: CDR1 SGHNT, CDR2 YYREEE (reference sequence). Unmatched junction bases numbered 10, after V lost 4 bases and J lost 1 base. The CDR3 sequence is CASSGINRGENTGELFF. CDR3 nucleotides: TGTGCCAGCAGCGGTATTAACAGGGGCGAGAACACCGGGGAGCTGTTTTTT.

The chain carries TRBV7-8 and TRBJ2-7; 7 bases match TRBD1. Looked up from germline, CDR1 is SGHVS and CDR2 is FQNEAQ. V shed 5 bases and J 5 bases; nucleotides not matched to a gene: 9. CDR3 length: 14 amino acids. The CDR3 DNA reads TGTGCCAGCAGCAATCGACAGGGTGGGGACGAGCAGTACTTC. It encodes CASSNRQGGDEQYF.

V is TRBV12-5 and J is TRBJ2-3; TRBD2 agrees at 8 bases. The CDR3 spans 15 residues. V lost 5 bases to trimming and J lost 0 bases; unmatched junction nucleotides: 4. Germline CDR1 reads LGHNT; CDR2 reads FRNRAP. The CDR3 nucleotides read TGTGCTAGTGGTATTAGCGGGGCTAGCACAGATACGCAGTATTTT. Its translation: CASGISGASTDTQYF.

Here the CDR3 reads CASRTGRNQPQHF. In DNA form, the CDR3 reads TGTGCCAGCAGGACAGGGAGGAATCAGCCCCAGCATTTT. The chain links TRBV2 to TRBJ1-5; 7 nucleotides agree with TRBD1. The CDR3 has 13 residues. Trimming removed 6 bases from V and 4 bases from J; junction bases left unmatched: 3. CDR1 and CDR2 from the germline V gene are SNHLY and FYNNEI.

The chain uses TRBV19 and TRBJ2-2; D gene ambiguous. CDR1 is LNHDA, CDR2 SQIVND, per germline (reference sequence). V was trimmed by 3 bases and J by 1 base, leaving 6 bases between them. This CDR3 has 14 amino acids. Here the CDR3 reads CASSIPGNTGELFF. In nucleotides, the CDR3 is TGTGCCAGTAGTATCCCCGGGAACACCGGGGAGCTGTTTTTT. Full variable domain (rest looked up from reference TRBV19 and TRBJ2-2): DGGITQSPKYLFRKEGQNVTLSCEQNLNHDAMYWYRQDPGQGLRLIYYSQIVNDFQKGDIAEGYSVSREKKESFPLTVTSAQKNPTAFYLCASSIPGNTGELFFGEGSRLTVL.

This clone came up a few times. V is TRBV29-1 and J is TRBJ2-1; 10 nucleotides line up with TRBD1. Germline-derived CDR1 and CDR2 are SQVTM and ANQGSEA. The V segment lost 1 base and the J segment 7 bases; nucleotides outside the gene matches: 7. This CDR3 region has 15 residues. CDR3: CSVEGATGGLNEQFF. CDR3 nucleotide sequence: TGCAGCGTTGAAGGCGCGACAGGGGGCTTAAATGAGCAGTTCTTC.

This clone was detected a few times. This sequence joins TRBV5-4 and TRBJ2-2; no reliable D call. Germline V gene lookup returns CDR1 SGHNT and CDR2 YYREEE (reference sequence). Trimming took off 2 bases at V and 1 base at J, with 3 bases between the two ends. This CDR3 is built from 13 residues. CDR3 sequence reads: CASSFGNTGELFF. The DNA of the CDR3 is TGTGCCAGCAGCTTCGGGAACACCGGGGAGCTGTTTTTT.

This chain connects TRBV14 to TRBJ2-1; tentatively, D is TRBD2 (5 bases). Per the germline V gene, CDR1 is SGHDN and CDR2 is FVKESK. The CDR3 contains 19 residues. V was pared by 0 bases and J by 4 bases, with 22 bases between. This chain's CDR3 is CASSQDGSEFWPVYNEQFF. The CDR3 DNA follows: TGTGCCAGCAGCCAAGATGGTAGCGAATTTTGGCCGGTGTACAATGAGCAGTTCTTC.